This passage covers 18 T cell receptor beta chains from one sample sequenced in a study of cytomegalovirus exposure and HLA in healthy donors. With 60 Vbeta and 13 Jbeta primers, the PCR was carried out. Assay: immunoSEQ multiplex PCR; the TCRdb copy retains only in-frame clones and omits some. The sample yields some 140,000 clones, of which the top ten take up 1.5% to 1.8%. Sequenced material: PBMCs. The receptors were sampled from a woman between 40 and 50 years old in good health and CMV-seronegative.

The CDR3, as DNA: TGTGCCAGCTCAGGACAAGTTAATGAAAAACTGTTTTTT. Amino acids: CASSGQVNEKLFF. The chain combines TRBV18 with TRBJ1-4, with D possibly matching TRBD1 (5 bases). Germline values: CDR1 KGHSH, CDR2 LQKENI. V was cut by 5 bases and J by 4 bases, with 8 bases left in between. The CDR3 spans 13 residues.

The CDR3 is CAISGSGATYNEQFF. CDR3 nucleotides: TGTGCCATCAGTGGTAGCGGGGCGACCTACAATGAGCAGTTCTTC. This chain uses TRBV10-3 with TRBJ2-1; 8 nucleotides align to TRBD2. V was pared by 4 bases and J by 2 bases, with 4 bases of the junction left unmatched. CDR3 length equals 15 residues. Germline values: CDR1 ENHRY, CDR2 SYGVKD.

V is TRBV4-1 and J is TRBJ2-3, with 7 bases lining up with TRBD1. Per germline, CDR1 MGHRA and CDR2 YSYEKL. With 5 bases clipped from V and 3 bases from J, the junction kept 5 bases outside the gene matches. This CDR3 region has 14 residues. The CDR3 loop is CASSSGQVTDTQYF. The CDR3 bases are TGCGCCAGCAGCTCCGGACAGGTTACAGATACGCAGTATTTT.

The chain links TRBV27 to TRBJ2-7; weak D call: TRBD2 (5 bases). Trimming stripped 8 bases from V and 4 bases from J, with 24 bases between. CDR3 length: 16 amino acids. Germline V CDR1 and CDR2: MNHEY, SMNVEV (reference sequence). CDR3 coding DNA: TGTGCCAGCCTAAATCGGCGGGCCCAATGCGGTTACGAGCAGTACGTC. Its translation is CASLNRRAQCGYEQYV.

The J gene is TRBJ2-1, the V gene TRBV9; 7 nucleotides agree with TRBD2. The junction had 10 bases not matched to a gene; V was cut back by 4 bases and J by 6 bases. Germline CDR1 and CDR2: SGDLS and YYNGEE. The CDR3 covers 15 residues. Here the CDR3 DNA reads TGTGCCAGCAGCCCGAGCCGGGACTACGGCAATGAGCAGTTCTTC. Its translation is CASSPSRDYGNEQFF. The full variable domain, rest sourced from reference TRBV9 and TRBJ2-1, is DSGVTQTPKHLITATGQRVTLRCSPRSGDLSVYWYQQSLDQGLQFLIQYYNGEERAKGNILERFSAQQFPDLHSELNLSSLELGDSALYFCASSPSRDYGNEQFFGPGTRLTVL.

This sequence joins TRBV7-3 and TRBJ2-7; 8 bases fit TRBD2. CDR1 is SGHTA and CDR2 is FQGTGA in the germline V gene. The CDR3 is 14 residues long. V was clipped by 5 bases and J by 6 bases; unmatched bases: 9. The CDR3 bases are TGTGCCAGCAGCCCATCCGGGGGGGTAAGCGAGCAGTACTTC. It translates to CASSPSGGVSEQYF.

In DNA, the CDR3 is TGTGCCAGCAGCGTCGGGGGAATTAATGAAAAACTGTTTTTT. This codes for CASSVGGINEKLFF. The chain employs TRBV9 and TRBJ1-4, with D perhaps matching TRBD1 (5 bases). V lost 2 bases and J 4 bases, leaving 9 bases between the germline ends. Germline CDR1 SGDLS, CDR2 YYNGEE. CDR3 length: 14 residues.

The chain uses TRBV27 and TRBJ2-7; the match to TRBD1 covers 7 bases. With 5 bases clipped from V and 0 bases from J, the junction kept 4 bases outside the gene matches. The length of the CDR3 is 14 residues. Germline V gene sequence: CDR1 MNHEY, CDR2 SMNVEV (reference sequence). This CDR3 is CASSRTGYSYEQYF. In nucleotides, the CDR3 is TGTGCCAGCAGTAGGACAGGCTACTCCTACGAGCAGTACTTC.

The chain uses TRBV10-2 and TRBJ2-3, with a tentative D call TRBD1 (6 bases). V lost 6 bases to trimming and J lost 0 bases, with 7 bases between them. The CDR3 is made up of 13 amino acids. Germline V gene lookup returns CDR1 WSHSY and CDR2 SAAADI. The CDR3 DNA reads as TGCGCCAGCAGGGGGGCCAGCACAGATACGCAGTATTTT. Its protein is CASRGASTDTQYF.

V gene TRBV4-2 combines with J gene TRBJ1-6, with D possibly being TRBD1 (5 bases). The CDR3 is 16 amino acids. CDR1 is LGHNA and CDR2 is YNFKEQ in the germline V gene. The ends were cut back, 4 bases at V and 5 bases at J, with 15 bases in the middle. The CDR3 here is CASSPGGGVNNSPLHF. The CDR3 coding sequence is TGTGCCAGCAGCCCGGGCGGGGGGGTTAATAATTCACCCCTCCACTTT.

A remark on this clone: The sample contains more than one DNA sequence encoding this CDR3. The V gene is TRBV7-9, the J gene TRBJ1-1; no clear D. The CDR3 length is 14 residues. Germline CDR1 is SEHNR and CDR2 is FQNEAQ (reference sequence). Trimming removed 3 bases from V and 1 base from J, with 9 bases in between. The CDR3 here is CASSLGRENTEAFF. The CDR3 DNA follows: TGTGCCAGCAGCTTGGGGAGAGAGAACACTGAAGCTTTCTTT.

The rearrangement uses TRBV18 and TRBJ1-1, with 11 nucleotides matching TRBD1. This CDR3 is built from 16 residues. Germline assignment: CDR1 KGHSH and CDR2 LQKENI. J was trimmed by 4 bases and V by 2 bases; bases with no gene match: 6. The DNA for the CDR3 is TGTGCCAGCTCACCAACCGGGACAGGGGGTGGCACTGAAGCTTTCTTT. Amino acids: CASSPTGTGGGTEAFF.

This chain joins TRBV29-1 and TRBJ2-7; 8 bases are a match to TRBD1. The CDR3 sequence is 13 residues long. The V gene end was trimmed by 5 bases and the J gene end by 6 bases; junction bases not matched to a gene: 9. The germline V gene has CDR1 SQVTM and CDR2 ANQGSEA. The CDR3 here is CSVLPGQASEQYF. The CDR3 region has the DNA TGCAGCGTTCTGCCGGGACAGGCAAGCGAGCAGTACTTC.

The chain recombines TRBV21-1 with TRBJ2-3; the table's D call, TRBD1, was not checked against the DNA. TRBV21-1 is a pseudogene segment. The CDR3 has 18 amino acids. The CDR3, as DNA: TGTGCCAGCAGCAAAGGTGGAGGACAGAGTCGAACCACAGATACGCAGTATTTT. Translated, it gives CASSKGGGQSRTTDTQYF.

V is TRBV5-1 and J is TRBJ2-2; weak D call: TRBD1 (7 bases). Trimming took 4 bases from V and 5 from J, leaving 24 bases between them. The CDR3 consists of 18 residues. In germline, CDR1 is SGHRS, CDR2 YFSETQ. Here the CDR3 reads CASSLTGQLNRGTGELFF. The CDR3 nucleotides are TGCGCCAGCAGCCTTACGGGACAGCTCAACCGGGGGACCGGGGAGCTGTTTTTT.

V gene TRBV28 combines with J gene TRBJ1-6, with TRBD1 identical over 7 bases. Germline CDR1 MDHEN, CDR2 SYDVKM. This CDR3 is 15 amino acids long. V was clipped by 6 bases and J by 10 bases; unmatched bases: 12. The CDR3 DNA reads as TGTGCCAGCAGCCCGGGACAGACTCTCGGATCACCCCTCCACTTT. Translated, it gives CASSPGQTLGSPLHF. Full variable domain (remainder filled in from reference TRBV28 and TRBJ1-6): DVKVTQSSRYLVKRTGEKVFLECVQDMDHENMFWYRQDPGLGLRLIYFSYDVKMKEKGDIPEGYSVSREKKERFSLILESASTNQTSMYLCASSPGQTLGSPLHFGNGTRLTVT.

The CDR3 DNA sequence: TGTGCCACCACTCCATCCGACCCTAGCACCGGGGAGCTGTTTTTT. This encodes CATTPSDPSTGELFF. This sequence joins TRBV6-4 and TRBJ2-2, with D unclear. V dropped 10 bases and J dropped 4 bases, with 19 bases sitting between them. This CDR3 region has 15 residues. The germline CDR1 and CDR2 sequences are MRHNA and SNTAGT.

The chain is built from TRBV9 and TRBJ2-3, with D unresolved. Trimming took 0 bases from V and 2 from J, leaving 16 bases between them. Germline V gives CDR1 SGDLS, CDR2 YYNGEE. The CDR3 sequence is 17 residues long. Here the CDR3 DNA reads TGTGCCAGCAGCGTAGGTACGAGGTTACAACTCACAGATACGCAGTATTTT. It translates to CASSVGTRLQLTDTQYF.